The clone carrying this T cell receptor beta chain has a handful of counts. Bulk libraries came from a prior protocol with listed TCR primers. MiXCR, run by TCRdb on the PCR reads, gives a single entry per CDR3 protein. The profile shows about 500,000 distinct CDR3 sequences, about 21% of them singletons. This sample was taken from a study of molecular identifiers for immune sequencing clone quantification. CDR3 length: 16 residues. Trimming cost V 6 bases and J 8 bases, with 20 bases left between them. The sequencing sample was made of naive CD8+ T cells from blood, with Jurkat cell RNA spiked in. Described subset: FACS-sorted CD8+CD4-CCR7+CD45RA+ naive T cells. The chain combines TRBV12-3 or TRBV12-4 with TRBJ1-6; D is undetermined. The receptor comes from a human donor in good health. Some libraries in this study had Jurkat cell RNA spiked in. CDR3: CASSTGLNGPHSPLHF. CDR3 in DNA: TGTGCCAGCAGCACTGGACTCAATGGGCCTCATTCACCCCTCCACTTT.